The 28 T cell receptor beta chains listed next were all sequenced from one sample in a study of tumor T cells in aggressive B-cell lymphoma (TCRdb year 2017). The library was generated by the immunoSEQ multiplex PCR assay. TCRdb provides this immuneACCESS table in a form limited to in-frame rearrangements. Some clones are lacking; in checked studies, under half of them reflect an unresolved V gene, and why the rest are absent is not known. Recorded for this sample are around 1,700 clones; about nine tenths of them occurred a single time. Together, the top ten hold 6% to 9% of the sample. Specimen: tumor tissue. The source is an adult with diffuse large B cell lymphoma.

This chain connects TRBV2 to TRBJ2-7; 11 bases are shared with TRBD2. This CDR3 is built from 15 residues. From germline, CDR1 is SNHLY and CDR2 FYNNEI. Trimming removed 5 bases from V and 2 bases from J; junction bases left unmatched: 5. CDR3 sequence (DNA): TGTGCCAGCAGTTCTCTAGCGGGGGGAGCCTACGAGCAGTACTTC. Amino acids: CASSSLAGGAYEQYF.

This CDR3 reads CASSLARGWGWAFF. CDR3 DNA sequence: TGTGCCAGCAGTTTAGCTCGAGGGTGGGGATGGGCTTTCTTT. The V call is TRBV27, the J call TRBJ1-1; no definite D call. Trimming stripped 2 bases from V and 11 bases from J, with 18 bases between. From germline, CDR1 is MNHEY and CDR2 SMNVEV (reference sequence). The CDR3 consists of 14 residues.

The chain carries TRBV2 and TRBJ2-1, with 10 bases identical to TRBD2. J gave up 8 bases and V 6 bases, and 7 bases lay outside the gene matches. In germline, CDR1 is SNHLY, CDR2 FYNNEI. This CDR3 has 14 residues. Here the CDR3 DNA reads TGTGCCAGCAGCGAAACGGGACTAGCGTATGAGCAGTTCTTC. It encodes CASSETGLAYEQFF.

CDR3 protein: CASSLPGQGFNEQFF. The CDR3 nucleotides read TGTGCCAGCAGCCTCCCAGGACAGGGGTTCAATGAGCAGTTCTTC. V gene TRBV7-9 combines with J gene TRBJ2-1; 9 nucleotides agree with TRBD1. J gave up 6 bases and V 5 bases, and 8 bases lay outside the gene matches. The CDR3 runs 15 residues. Germline CDR1 and CDR2: SEHNR and FQNEAQ (reference sequence).

The rearrangement links TRBV10-1 to TRBJ1-5, with 7 nucleotides matching TRBD1. Germline V gene lookup returns CDR1 WNHNN and CDR2 SYGVQD (reference sequence). The CDR3 extends over 13 amino acids. Unmatched junction bases numbered 4, after V lost 6 bases and J lost 5 bases. Here the CDR3 DNA reads TGCGCCAGCAGCGAAACAGGGGATCAGCCCCAGCATTTT. It yields the protein CASSETGDQPQHF.

CDR3 sequence reads: CASSLETGIGELFF. CDR3 nucleotides: TGTGCCAGCAGCTTAGAGACAGGAATCGGGGAGCTGTTTTTT. The chain couples TRBV7-2 to TRBJ2-2, with D possibly TRBD1 on 6 matching bases. The V gene's germline CDR1 is SGHTA and CDR2 FQGNSA. The CDR3 spans 14 residues. V was cut by 1 base and J by 7 bases, with 10 bases left in between.

This clone was recorded a few times. The genes are TRBV18 and TRBJ1-2; D is uncertain. V dropped 2 bases and J dropped 0 bases, with 7 bases sitting between them. Germline CDR1 and CDR2: KGHSH and LQKENI. The CDR3 extends over 14 amino acids. This chain's CDR3 is CASSPMTTNYGYTF. The CDR3 nucleotides are TGTGCCAGCTCACCAATGACAACTAACTATGGCTACACCTTC.

The CDR3 sequence is CASSNRDTSYEQYF. CDR3 nucleotide sequence: TGTGCCAGTAGCAACAGGGATACCTCCTACGAGCAGTACTTC. J is TRBJ2-7 and V is TRBV19; the D gene is possibly TRBD1 (6 bases). V was cut by 6 bases and J by 0 bases, with 12 bases left in between. The CDR3 extends over 14 amino acids. Germline lookup yields CDR1 LNHDA and CDR2 SQIVND (reference sequence).

The table lists this clone with a few counts. Here the CDR3 DNA reads TGTGCCAGCAGGGCTCGGGACTGGGGGGCCTACGAGCAGTACTTC. The encoded protein is CASRARDWGAYEQYF. This chain joins TRBV2 and TRBJ2-7; D perhaps matches TRBD2 (6 bases). The germline gives CDR1 SNHLY, CDR2 FYNNEI. V dropped 6 bases and J dropped 2 bases, with 17 bases sitting between them. This CDR3 spans 15 amino acids.

In DNA form, the CDR3 reads TGTGCCAGCAGCGGGAGGTCCGATACGCAGTATTTT. This sequence encodes CASSGRSDTQYF. The chain is built from TRBV7-3 and TRBJ2-3, with a tentative D call TRBD2 (6 bases). This CDR3 spans 12 amino acids. Trimming took 5 bases from V and 6 from J, leaving 9 bases between them. Germline V lookup: CDR1 SGHTA, CDR2 FQGTGA.

J is TRBJ1-6 and V is TRBV27; 10 bases agree with TRBD1. The CDR3 extends over 15 amino acids. V gave up 5 bases and J gave up 7 bases; unmatched junction bases: 5. The germline V gene has CDR1 MNHEY and CDR2 SMNVEV (reference sequence). CDR3 DNA: TGTGCCAGCAGTCCCCGGACAGGGGGGAATTCACCCCTCCACTTT. Protein product: CASSPRTGGNSPLHF.

The chain is built from TRBV7-3 and TRBJ2-5; TRBD1 agrees at 11 bases. The CDR3 has 13 amino acids. Per the germline V gene, CDR1 is SGHTA and CDR2 is FQGTGA. Trimming cost V 8 bases and J 5 bases; bases outside gene matches: 4. CDR3: CASGRDRGETQYF. The CDR3 DNA is TGTGCCAGCGGCCGGGACAGGGGGGAGACCCAGTACTTC.

This chain links TRBV5-1 with TRBJ1-5; 7 bases match TRBD1. Germline CDR1 SGHRS, CDR2 YFSETQ. This CDR3 contains 14 residues. After removal of 0 bases from V and 4 bases from J, the junction contained 1 base not matched to a gene. In nucleotides, the CDR3 is TGCGCCAGCAGCTTGGGGACAGGAAATCAGCCCCAGCATTTT. Translating gives CASSLGTGNQPQHF. Combining the CDR3 with reference TRBV5-1 and TRBJ1-5 gives the whole variable domain KAGVTQTPRYLIKTRGQQVTLSCSPISGHRSVSWYQQTPGQGLQFLFEYFSETQRNKGNFPGRFSGRQFSNSRSEMNVSTLELGDSALYLCASSLGTGNQPQHFGDGTRLSIL.

This chain connects TRBV9 to TRBJ2-7; D possibly corresponds to TRBD2 (6 bases). Trimming removed 0 bases at V and 1 base at J, with 8 bases between. The CDR3 runs 14 residues. Per the germline V gene, CDR1 is SGDLS and CDR2 is YYNGEE. Here the CDR3 DNA reads TGTGCCAGCAGCGTAGGGGACTTTTCCTACGAGCAGTACTTC. Translated: CASSVGDFSYEQYF. The full variable domain, its missing parts supplied by reference TRBV9 and TRBJ2-7, is DSGVTQTPKHLITATGQRVTLRCSPRSGDLSVYWYQQSLDQGLQFLIQYYNGEERAKGNILERFSAQQFPDLHSELNLSSLELGDSALYFCASSVGDFSYEQYFGPGTRLTVT.

The V call is TRBV10-1, the J call TRBJ2-1; 10 bases are a match to TRBD1. Germline V CDR1 and CDR2: WNHNN, SYGVQD (reference sequence). This CDR3 is 16 amino acids long. J lost 3 bases, V lost 5 bases, and 7 bases had no gene match. As DNA, the CDR3 is TGCGCCAGCAGTTATGTCCGGGACAGGGGCTACAATGAGCAGTTCTTC. It specifies CASSYVRDRGYNEQFF.

This chain links TRBV6-5 with TRBJ2-1; 10 bases line up with TRBD2. CDR1 MNHEY and CDR2 SVGAGI come from the germline V gene. The CDR3 length is 15 residues. The junction had 4 bases not matched to a gene; V was cut back by 2 bases and J by 6 bases. The CDR3 DNA sequence: TGTGCCAGCAGTTACGAGGGACTAGCGATCAATGAGCAGTTCTTC. Translating gives CASSYEGLAINEQFF.

This clone occurred once. The chain carries TRBV13 and TRBJ1-2; D is uncertain. The CDR3 extends over 12 amino acids. Looked up from germline, CDR1 is PRHDT and CDR2 is FYEKMQ (reference sequence). Trimming took off 0 bases at V and 3 bases at J, with 2 bases between the two ends. CDR3 coding DNA: TGTGCCAGCAGCTTAGGCGACTATGGCTACACCTTC. This gives the protein CASSLGDYGYTF.

This CDR3 reads CASLAGSYNSPLHF. CDR3 bases: TGTGCCAGCCTAGCCGGCTCCTATAATTCACCCCTCCACTTT. This sequence joins TRBV7-8 and TRBJ1-6; unclear D gene. In germline, CDR1 is SGHVS, CDR2 FQNEAQ. V was clipped by 8 bases and J by 0 bases, with 8 bases between them. The CDR3 contains 14 residues.

The chain employs TRBV2 and TRBJ1-5; 10 nucleotides agree with TRBD1. The V gene end was trimmed by 10 bases and the J gene end by 4 bases; junction bases not matched to a gene: 10. Germline values: CDR1 SNHLY, CDR2 FYNNEI. The CDR3 is 15 residues long. The CDR3 DNA reads as TGTGCCACTCGCCCGGACAGGGGGGGGAATCAGCCCCAGCATTTT. This gives the protein CATRPDRGGNQPQHF. Using reference TRBV2 and TRBJ1-5 for the parts outside the CDR3, the full variable domain is EPEVTQTPSHQVTQMGQEVILRCVPISNHLYFYWYRQILGQKVEFLVSFYNNEISEKSEIFDDQFSVERPDGSNFTLKIRSTKLEDSAMYFCATRPDRGGNQPQHFGDGTRLSIL.

The chain combines TRBV15 with TRBJ2-7; 9 positions agree with TRBD1. The CDR3 covers 16 residues. Germline values: CDR1 LNHNV, CDR2 YYDKDF (reference sequence). Trimming cost V 5 bases and J 5 bases; bases outside gene matches: 13. In nucleotides, the CDR3 is TGTGCCACCAGCCCGACAGGGGGTCCCCCGTTTGACGAGCAGTACTTC. Its protein product is CATSPTGGPPFDEQYF.

The rearrangement uses TRBV20-1 and TRBJ2-3; 8 nucleotides match TRBD2. From germline, CDR1 is DFQATT and CDR2 SNEGSKA (reference sequence). This CDR3 contains 11 residues. Trimming cost V 6 bases and J 4 bases; bases outside gene matches: 0. CDR3: CSATSADTQYF. CDR3 in DNA: TGCAGTGCGACTAGCGCAGATACGCAGTATTTT.

The chain recombines TRBV6-1 with TRBJ1-3; D unclear. Germline CDR1 and CDR2: MNHNS and SASEGT. V was clipped by 2 bases and J by 0 bases, with 11 bases between them. CDR3 size: 16 residues. CDR3 DNA: TGTGCCAGCAGTGAATTTATTACGAGCTCTGGAAACACCATATATTTT. Translation gives CASSEFITSSGNTIYF.

The V call is TRBV5-1, the J call TRBJ2-2; 10 nucleotides align to TRBD1. Germline V lookup: CDR1 SGHRS, CDR2 YFSETQ. The CDR3 is made up of 17 amino acids. V was clipped by 0 bases and J by 4 bases; unmatched bases: 6. Here the CDR3 reads CASSLAAGQGSTGELFF. DNA for the CDR3: TGCGCCAGCAGCTTGGCCGCGGGACAGGGGAGCACCGGGGAGCTGTTTTTT.

This chain joins TRBV23-1 and TRBJ1-5; TRBD1 agrees at 8 bases. TRBV23-1 is flagged as an ORF with uncertain function. J was trimmed by 0 bases and V by 3 bases; bases with no gene match: 13. The CDR3 is 19 amino acids. The CDR3 bases are TGCGCCAGCAGTCATCCTCGTCCGGGACAGGATAATAGCAATCAGCCCCAGCATTTT. Its protein product is CASSHPRPGQDNSNQPQHF.

V and J are TRBV5-4 and TRBJ2-5, with TRBD1 identical over 10 bases. This CDR3 spans 15 amino acids. J was trimmed by 3 bases and V by 2 bases; bases with no gene match: 4. Germline CDR1 SGHNT, CDR2 YYREEE (reference sequence). The CDR3 bases are TGTGCCAGCAGCTTCTTTGGGACAGGGGAAGAGACCCAGTACTTC. Protein: CASSFFGTGEETQYF.

V and J are TRBV2 and TRBJ2-5; the D gene is possibly TRBD2 (5 bases). V was clipped by 3 bases and J by 4 bases, with 12 bases between them. The CDR3 loop spans 14 amino acids. Germline lookup yields CDR1 SNHLY and CDR2 FYNNEI. The CDR3 here is CASSEGLGGETQYF. In DNA form, the CDR3 reads TGTGCCAGCAGTGAGGGCCTCGGAGGAGAGACCCAGTACTTC.

The gene calls are TRBV7-3 and TRBJ2-1, with 14 positions matching TRBD2. This CDR3 has 16 amino acids. Trimming at V came to 4 bases and at J to 7 bases, leaving 6 bases not matched to a gene. The germline gives CDR1 SGHTA, CDR2 FQGTGA. Written as DNA, the CDR3 is TGTGCCAGCAGCTCGGGACTAGCGGGGGCCCTAAATGAGCAGTTCTTC. Its protein is CASSSGLAGALNEQFF. The full variable domain, rest sourced from reference TRBV7-3 and TRBJ2-1, is GAGVSQTPSNKVTEKGKYVELRCDPISGHTALYWYRQSLGQGPEFLIYFQGTGAADDSGLPNDRFFAVRPEGSVSTLKIQRTERGDSAVYLCASSSGLAGALNEQFFGPGTRLTVL.

The rearrangement uses TRBV6-5 and TRBJ2-1, with 10 bases aligning to TRBD2. Trimming removed 6 bases from V and 15 bases from J; junction bases left unmatched: 5. Per the germline V gene, CDR1 is MNHEY and CDR2 is SVGAGI. The CDR3 length is 11 residues. The CDR3 DNA sequence: TGTGCCAGCAGAAAAGCGGGGGGGCTGTTCTTC. It yields the protein CASRKAGGLFF.